This T cell receptor (beta chain) comes out of a study of cytomegalovirus exposure and HLA in healthy donors. Trimming took 1 base from V and 0 from J, leaving 10 bases between them. CDR1 is MNHEY and CDR2 is SVGAGI in the germline V gene. The CDR3 contains 15 residues. The PCR employed 60 Vbeta primers together with 13 Jbeta primers. Assay used: immunoSEQ multiplex PCR; TCRdb lists only in-frame clones, some missing. This table holds 170,000 or so clones, 77% found once. The sequencing input was PBMCs. The TCR comes from a woman in her twenties or thirties in good health and CMV-seropositive. V usage is TRBV6-5 and J usage is TRBJ2-7, with a weak D call TRBD1 (5 bases). CDR3: CASSYFAQGSYEQYF. The CDR3 DNA reads TGTGCCAGCAGTTACTTTGCGCAGGGCTCCTACGAGCAGTACTTC.